The rows below give T cell receptor beta chains drawn from one sample of a study of blood T cells in healthy people across ages. TCRdb re-derived calls from the 5' RACE reads in MiXCR, one entry per CDR3 protein. The sample lists some 780,000 distinct CDR3 sequences; roughly three fifths were seen once. Input material: blood. The receptors come from a man in his forties or fifties in good health. The CDR3 runs from the conserved cysteine through the conserved F or W. The D gene is left open where the match is weak. Clone size is not always given. Where it is, it says once, few, many or a class for expanded clones.

D,J,V,size,DNA,CDR3
TRBD1,TRBJ2-4,TRBV25-1,NA,TGTGCCAGCAGCTTGCCCGGGACAGGGGTTGTTGCCAAAAACATTCAGTACTTC,CASSLPGTGVVAKNIQYF
NA,TRBJ2-5,TRBV28,NA,TGTGCCAGCAGTTCTGAGCGGGCACAAGAGACCCAGTACTTC,CASSSERAQETQYF
NA,TRBJ1-3,TRBV7-8,NA,TGTGCCAGCAGCTATATCCTTGAGGGCACCATATATTTT,CASSYILEGTIYF
TRBD1,TRBJ1-1,TRBV2,NA,TGTGCCAGCAGTGCCGGACAGGCTGGTGAAGCTTTCTTT,CASSAGQAGEAFF
NA,TRBJ2-4,TRBV12-3/TRBV12-4,NA,TGTGCCAGCAGGACACAGGACATTCAGTACTTC,CASRTQDIQYF
NA,TRBJ2-1,TRBV28,NA,TGTGCCAGCAGCCGTCAATGGGGGAAAAATGAGCAGTTCTTC,CASSRQWGKNEQFF
NA,TRBJ1-2,TRBV12-3/TRBV12-4,few,TGTGCCAGCAGTTTGGGAGTTCAGGGGAACTACACCTTC,CASSLGVQGNYTF
NA,TRBJ2-5,TRBV5-1,NA,TGCGCCGGCAGGATGTCGGAGACCCAGTACTTC,CAGRMSETQYF
NA,TRBJ2-1,TRBV12-3/TRBV12-4,few,TGTGCCAGCATTCCCCTTAATAATGATGAGCAGTTCTTC,CASIPLNNDEQFF
NA,TRBJ2-1,TRBV12-3/TRBV12-4,NA,TGTGCCACCATCCGATCTGGACGCAAATCCTACAATGAGCAGTTCTTC,CATIRSGRKSYNEQFF
NA,TRBJ1-5,TRBV12-3/TRBV12-4,few,TGTGCCAGCAGTTCGAACACAGGTTTTCACCAGCCCCAGCATTTT,CASSSNTGFHQPQHF
NA,TRBJ2-2,TRBV6-1,NA,TGTGCCAGCATGATAGCGAACACCGGGGAGCTGTTTTTT,CASMIANTGELFF
TRBD2,TRBJ2-7,TRBV7-2,NA,TGTGCCAGCAGCTCCAGACCGGGACTAGCGGGAGGCTACAATGAGCAGTACTTC,CASSSRPGLAGGYNEQYF
TRBD1,TRBJ2-7,TRBV29-1,NA,TGCAGCGTTGAAGAAGCTGAAGGGACAGGGCACTACGAGCAGTACTTC,CSVEEAEGTGHYEQYF
TRBD2,TRBJ2-1,TRBV7-9,NA,TGTGCCAGCAGCTTAGGGGTGCAGCGGGAGTTCAATGAGCAGTTCTTC,CASSLGVQREFNEQFF
NA,TRBJ2-2,TRBV7-2,NA,TGTGCTAGCAGCCTACTAGCTACCACCGGGGAGCTGTTTTTT,CASSLLATTGELFF
NA,TRBJ2-4,TRBV6-1,NA,TGTGCCAGCAGTGAAATCGTCCGCGACATCGCCCCTCTAGCCAAAAACATTCAGTACTTC,CASSEIVRDIAPLAKNIQYF
TRBD2,TRBJ2-1,TRBV6-2/TRBV6-3,NA,TGTGCCAGCAGTCTAAATATAGCGGGAGGAAGGGGGGAGCAGTTCTTC,CASSLNIAGGRGEQFF
NA,TRBJ1-3,TRBV29-1,few,TGCAGCGTGGAAACAGGGAACGGAAACACCATATATTTT,CSVETGNGNTIYF
NA,TRBJ1-2,TRBV20-1,NA,TGCAGTGCTATAGCTTCGTGGACAACCTATGGCTACACCTTC,CSAIASWTTYGYTF
NA,TRBJ2-3,TRBV7-6,NA,TGTGCCAGCAGCTTATCAGCAGTTACTAGCACAGATACGCAGTATTTT,CASSLSAVTSTDTQYF
TRBD2,TRBJ2-1,TRBV27,few,TGTGCCAGCAGCCCCGGGACTAGTGGGGTATACAATGAGCAGTTCTTC,CASSPGTSGVYNEQFF
TRBD2,TRBJ2-7,TRBV29-1,few,TGCAGCGTAGTTAGCGGGAACTCCTACGAGCAGTACTTC,CSVVSGNSYEQYF
NA,TRBJ1-1,TRBV30,NA,TGTGCCTGGGGGTACATGAACACTGAAGCTTTCTTT,CAWGYMNTEAFF
NA,TRBJ2-5,TRBV29-1,few,TGCAGCGTTGATAGTTACAGGGCAGGCGAGACCCAGTACTTC,CSVDSYRAGETQYF
TRBD2,TRBJ2-1,TRBV20-1,few,TGCAGTGCACGGGAGGTTAGTGAGCAGTTCTTC,CSAREVSEQFF
NA,TRBJ2-7,TRBV12-3/TRBV12-4,NA,TGTGCCAGCAGTCGGGGCCGGGAACTGCTACCCTACGAGCAGTACTTC,CASSRGRELLPYEQYF
NA,TRBJ2-1,TRBV3-1,NA,TGTGCCAGCAGCCGCCAAGGAAGGTCTGAGCAGTTCTTC,CASSRQGRSEQFF
TRBD2,TRBJ2-1,TRBV5-1,NA,TGCGCCAGCTACGACGGCGGGGGGCCTGGGAATGAGCAGTTCTTC,CASYDGGGPGNEQFF
TRBD1,TRBJ2-7,TRBV6-6,NA,TGCGCCAGCAGTTCCGACCTGGGGACAGGGGACCGCGAGCAGTACTTC,CASSSDLGTGDREQYF
TRBD1,TRBJ2-3,TRBV5-6,NA,TGTGCCAGCAGCCCCTATGGGCCAGGGGGTGACACAGATACGCAGTATTTT,CASSPYGPGGDTDTQYF
TRBD2,TRBJ2-1,TRBV29-1,few,TGCAGCGTTGAAGAACTCAGCGGGGAAAGTGAGCAGTTCTTC,CSVEELSGESEQFF
NA,TRBJ2-5,TRBV24-1,NA,TGTGCCACCAGGGACGCGGGGGAGACCCAGTACTTC,CATRDAGETQYF
NA,TRBJ2-5,TRBV10-3,NA,TGTGCCGTCGCGCGTGGAGACCCAGAGACCCAGTACTTC,CAVARGDPETQYF
NA,TRBJ2-7,TRBV28,NA,TGTGCCAGCAGTTTCCGGGGCAGGGGCTACGAGCAGTACTTC,CASSFRGRGYEQYF
TRBD1,TRBJ1-5,TRBV27,NA,TGTGCCAGCAGCCTTTTAACAGGGGACAGGCAGCCCCAGCATTTT,CASSLLTGDRQPQHF
TRBD1,TRBJ2-7,TRBV20-1,NA,TGCAGTGCTAGAGAATCTAAGTGGGACAGGGGGTCTACCTCCTACGAGCAGTACTTC,CSARESKWDRGSTSYEQYF
NA,TRBJ2-2,TRBV5-1,NA,TGCGCCAGCAGCTTGGTGTCCCTAGCGTGGAGAGGGAATGCCGGGGAGCTGTTTTTT,CASSLVSLAWRGNAGELFF
NA,TRBJ1-6,TRBV6-1,NA,TGTGCCAGCAGTGAACCGGCAGGGGCAAATTCACCCCTCCACTTT,CASSEPAGANSPLHF
TRBD2,TRBJ2-7,TRBV20-1,NA,TGCAGTGCATTGGCTAGCGGGAACTCCTACGAGCAGTACTTC,CSALASGNSYEQYF
NA,TRBJ2-1,TRBV29-1,NA,TGCAGCGTTGAAGACGACAGCGATGAGCAGTTCTTC,CSVEDDSDEQFF
TRBD1,TRBJ1-1,TRBV10-3,NA,TGTGCCATCAGTGTGCGTGGACAGGGTGGATCTGAAGCTTTCTTT,CAISVRGQGGSEAFF
TRBD2,TRBJ2-7,TRBV3-1,NA,TGTGCCAGCAAGGGGGGACTAGCGGAACCCTACGAGCAGTACTTC,CASKGGLAEPYEQYF
TRBD1,TRBJ2-7,TRBV5-6,few,TGTGCCAGCAGCTTGGAAGGACAGGGGTGGGACGAGCAGTACTTC,CASSLEGQGWDEQYF
NA,TRBJ2-7,TRBV7-8,NA,TGTGCCAGCAGCAACCAGTGGAACTACAATGAGCAGTACTTC,CASSNQWNYNEQYF
TRBD1,TRBJ2-6,TRBV6-6,few,TGTGCCAGCAGTTTAGGGACAGGTCCCTCTGGGGCCAACGTCCTGACTTTC,CASSLGTGPSGANVLTF
NA,TRBJ1-2,TRBV21-1,NA,TGTGCCAGCAGCGGGCCGACAGCCTCTCCCTATGGCTACACCTTC,CASSGPTASPYGYTF
NA,TRBJ2-4,TRBV6-2/TRBV6-3,NA,TGTGCCAGCCGAAAACTCAGGGGAAGTCAGGACATTCAGTACTTC,CASRKLRGSQDIQYF